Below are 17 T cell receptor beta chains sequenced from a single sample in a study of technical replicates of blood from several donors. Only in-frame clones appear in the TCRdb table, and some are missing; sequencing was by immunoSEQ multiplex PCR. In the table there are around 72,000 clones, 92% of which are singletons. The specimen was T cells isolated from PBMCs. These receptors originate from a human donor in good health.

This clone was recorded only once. This CDR3 reads CASSPMDRGDQPQHF. CDR3 in DNA: TGTGCCAGCTCACCAATGGACAGGGGAGATCAGCCCCAGCATTTT. The genes are TRBV18 and TRBJ1-5; 9 nucleotides match TRBD1. This CDR3 is 15 amino acids long. CDR1 KGHSH and CDR2 LQKENI come from the germline V gene. V dropped 2 bases and J dropped 5; count of bases not matched to a gene: 4.

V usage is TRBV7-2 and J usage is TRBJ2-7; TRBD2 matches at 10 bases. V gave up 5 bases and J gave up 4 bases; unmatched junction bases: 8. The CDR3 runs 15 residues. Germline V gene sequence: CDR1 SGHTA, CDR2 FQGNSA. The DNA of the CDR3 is TGTGCCAGCAGCCCTACTAGCGGGATACCATACGAGCAGTACTTC. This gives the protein CASSPTSGIPYEQYF.

Here the CDR3 reads CASSTSNEKLFF. The CDR3 DNA follows: TGTGCCAGCAGCACCAGTAATGAAAAACTGTTTTTT. The chain has TRBV9 and TRBJ1-4; D gene unclear. CDR1 is SGDLS and CDR2 is YYNGEE in the germline V gene. Trimming removed 4 bases from V and 4 bases from J, with 5 bases in between. The CDR3 sequence is 12 residues long.

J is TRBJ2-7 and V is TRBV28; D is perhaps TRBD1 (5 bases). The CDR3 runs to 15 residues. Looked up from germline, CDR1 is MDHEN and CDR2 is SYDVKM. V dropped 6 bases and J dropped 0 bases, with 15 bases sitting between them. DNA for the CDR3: TGTGCCAGCAGCCACACAGGAAAGTCCTCCTACGAGCAGTACTTC. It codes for CASSHTGKSSYEQYF.

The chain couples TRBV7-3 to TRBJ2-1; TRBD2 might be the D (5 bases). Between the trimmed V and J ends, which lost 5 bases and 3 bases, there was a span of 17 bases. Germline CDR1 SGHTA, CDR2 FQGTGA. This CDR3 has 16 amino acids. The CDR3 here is CASSPKITRNYNEQFF. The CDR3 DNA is TGTGCCAGCAGCCCTAAAATTACTAGGAACTACAATGAGCAGTTCTTC.

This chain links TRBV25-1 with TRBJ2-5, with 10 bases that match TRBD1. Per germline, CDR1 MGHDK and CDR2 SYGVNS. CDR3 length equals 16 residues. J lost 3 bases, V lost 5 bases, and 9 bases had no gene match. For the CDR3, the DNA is TGTGCCAGCAGTAACGCCCCCGGGACAGGGGAAGAGACCCAGTACTTC. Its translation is CASSNAPGTGEETQYF. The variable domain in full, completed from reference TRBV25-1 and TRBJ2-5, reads EADIYQTPRYLVIGTGKKITLECSQTMGHDKMYWYQQDPGMELHLIHYSYGVNSTEKGDLSSESTVSRIRTEHFPLTLESARPSHTSQYLCASSNAPGTGEETQYFGPGTRLLVL.

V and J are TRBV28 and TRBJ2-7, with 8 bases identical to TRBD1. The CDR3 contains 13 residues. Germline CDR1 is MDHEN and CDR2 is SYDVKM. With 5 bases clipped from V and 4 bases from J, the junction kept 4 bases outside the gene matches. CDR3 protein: CASSSRGLYEQYF. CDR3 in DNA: TGTGCCAGCAGTAGCAGGGGGCTATACGAGCAGTACTTC. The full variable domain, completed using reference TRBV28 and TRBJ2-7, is DVKVTQSSRYLVKRTGEKVFLECVQDMDHENMFWYRQDPGLGLRLIYFSYDVKMKEKGDIPEGYSVSREKKERFSLILESASTNQTSMYLCASSSRGLYEQYFGPGTRLTVT.

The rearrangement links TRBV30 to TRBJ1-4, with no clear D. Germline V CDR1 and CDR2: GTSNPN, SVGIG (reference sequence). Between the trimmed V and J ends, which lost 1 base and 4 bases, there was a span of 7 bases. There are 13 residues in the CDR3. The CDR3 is CAWSGLINEKLFF. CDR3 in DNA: TGTGCCTGGAGTGGACTGATTAATGAAAAACTGTTTTTT.

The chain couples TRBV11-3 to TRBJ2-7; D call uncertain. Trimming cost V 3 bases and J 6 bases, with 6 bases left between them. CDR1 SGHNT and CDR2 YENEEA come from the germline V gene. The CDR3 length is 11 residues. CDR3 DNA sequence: TGTGCCAGCAGCTTGTCCCTCGAGCAGTACTTC. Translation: CASSLSLEQYF.

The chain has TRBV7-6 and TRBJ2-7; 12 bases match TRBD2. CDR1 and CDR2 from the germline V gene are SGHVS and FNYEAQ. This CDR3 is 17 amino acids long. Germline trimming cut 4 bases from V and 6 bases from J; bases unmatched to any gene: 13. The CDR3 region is CASSSQDSSGRGVEQYF. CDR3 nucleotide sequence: TGTGCCAGCAGCTCCCAAGACTCTAGCGGGAGGGGGGTCGAGCAGTACTTC.

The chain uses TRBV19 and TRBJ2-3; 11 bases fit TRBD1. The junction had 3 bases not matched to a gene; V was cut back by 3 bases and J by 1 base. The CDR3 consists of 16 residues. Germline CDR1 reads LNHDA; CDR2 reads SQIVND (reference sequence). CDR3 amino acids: CASSILGQGGTDTQYF. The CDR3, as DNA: TGTGCCAGTAGTATCCTGGGACAGGGGGGCACAGATACGCAGTATTTT.

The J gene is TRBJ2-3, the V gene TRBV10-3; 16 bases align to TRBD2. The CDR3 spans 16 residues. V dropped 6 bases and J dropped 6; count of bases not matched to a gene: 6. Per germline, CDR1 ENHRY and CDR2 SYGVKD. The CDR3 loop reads CAIRGLAGGPGDTQYF. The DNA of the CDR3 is TGTGCCATCAGGGGACTAGCGGGAGGGCCAGGTGATACGCAGTATTTT.

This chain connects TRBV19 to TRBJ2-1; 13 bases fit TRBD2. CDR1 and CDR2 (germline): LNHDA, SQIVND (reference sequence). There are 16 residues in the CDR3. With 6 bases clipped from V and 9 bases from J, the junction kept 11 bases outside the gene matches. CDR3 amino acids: CASRYLGTSGTIEQFF. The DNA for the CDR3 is TGTGCCAGTAGGTATTTAGGGACTAGCGGGACTATTGAGCAGTTCTTC.

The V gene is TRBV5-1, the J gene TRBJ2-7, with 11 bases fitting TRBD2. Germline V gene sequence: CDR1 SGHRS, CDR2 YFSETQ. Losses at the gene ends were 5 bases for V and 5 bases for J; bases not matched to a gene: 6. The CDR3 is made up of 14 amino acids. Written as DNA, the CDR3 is TGCGCCAGCAGAGGCCTAGCGGGAGGCGACGAGCAGTACTTC. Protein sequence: CASRGLAGGDEQYF.

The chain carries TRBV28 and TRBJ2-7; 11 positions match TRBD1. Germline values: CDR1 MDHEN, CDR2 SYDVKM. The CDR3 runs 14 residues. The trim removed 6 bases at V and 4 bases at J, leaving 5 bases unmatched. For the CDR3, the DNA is TGTGCCAGCAGCCCCGGACAGGGGGCGTACGAGCAGTACTTC. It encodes CASSPGQGAYEQYF.

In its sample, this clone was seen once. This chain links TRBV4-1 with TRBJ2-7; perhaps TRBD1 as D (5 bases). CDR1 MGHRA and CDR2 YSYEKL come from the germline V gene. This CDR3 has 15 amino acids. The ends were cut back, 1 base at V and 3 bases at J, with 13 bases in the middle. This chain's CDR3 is CASSQVGLNYYEQYF. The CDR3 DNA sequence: TGCGCCAGCAGCCAAGTGGGGCTGAACTACTACGAGCAGTACTTC.

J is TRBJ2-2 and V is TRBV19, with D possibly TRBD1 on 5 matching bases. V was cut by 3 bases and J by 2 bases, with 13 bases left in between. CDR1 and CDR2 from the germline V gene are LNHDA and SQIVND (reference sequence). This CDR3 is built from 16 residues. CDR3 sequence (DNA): TGTGCCAGTAGTATCTTTGGGCAGGGAAACACCGGGGAGCTGTTTTTT. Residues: CASSIFGQGNTGELFF.